The present T cell receptor beta chain was sequenced within a study of shared clonotypes between healthy human individuals. Looking at the study overall: There were three CD4 naive, three CD4 memory, two CD8 naive and one CD8 memory plates per donor.

An even split of each subset's genomic DNA across several immunoSEQ plates was performed. Sorted-subset replicate PCR reactions contained approximately 190 ng DNA, corresponding to tens of thousands of T cell genomes. Clones were read by immunoSEQ multiplex PCR, and TCRdb kept only the in-frame ones, dropping some. The sample includes under 2,000,000 clones, about 95% seen only once; the top ten take more than 0.9%. Only CD45RO-negative cells positively selected for CCR7 counted as naive CD8 cells, so terminally differentiated effector memory CD45RA+ cells were excluded. The clonotype originates from a man aged 18-30 years in good health. The material sequenced was naive CD8+ T cells sorted from blood.

The CDR3 region has the DNA TGTGCCTGGGGGCGCGGACAGGGGTACGAGCAGTACTTC. This sequence encodes CAWGRGQGYEQYF. The rearrangement uses TRBV30 and TRBJ2-7; 9 nucleotides line up with TRBD1. V lost 5 bases, J lost 4 bases, and 6 bases stayed unmatched. The CDR3 is 13 amino acids. Germline V lookup: CDR1 GTSNPN, CDR2 SVGIG (reference sequence).